The T cell receptor beta chain under discussion was sequenced for a study of tissue T cells after allogeneic stem cell transplantation. This table comes from immunoSEQ multiplex PCR, and its TCRdb copy is limited to in-frame clones, with some not included. Of more than 10,000 clones in the sample, under 40% are singletons; the top ten hold 1.8%. CDR3 size: 14 residues. CDR1 and CDR2 from the germline V gene are SGHND and FRSKSL. Losses at the gene ends were 6 bases for V and 2 bases for J; bases not matched to a gene: 0. Time point described: mouse harvest day 7 after allogeneic transplant. Each mouse received 10^7 T-cell-depleted marrow cells plus 10^6 splenic CD5+ T cells by tail vein. Tissues came from B6→BALB/c major-mismatch GVHD mice at day 7 or 14. About this clone itself: Its antigen is undetermined. Gene labels here are mouse ones. The read falls 1 residue short of the CDR3 end, and the missing part is taken from the germline J gene.

Findings of the study overall: Limitations included a small, clinically heterogeneous cohort and limited sampling depth. Few T cell clones were shared across patients, but motif clusters showed tissue-specific shared signatures. Blood and spleen captured only part of the tissue TCR repertoire.

This rearrangement joins TRBV15 to TRBJ2-2; the match to TRBD2 covers 10 bases. The origin of this receptor is a female BALB/c mouse given C57BL/6 T cells with graft-versus-host disease after an allogeneic hematopoietic cell transplant. The sample comprised skin. CDR3 bases read: TGTGCCAGCAGCTGGGGGGGCAACACCGGGCAGCTCTAC. Protein: CASSWGGNTGQLY. The full CDR3 protein is CASSWGGNTGQLYF.